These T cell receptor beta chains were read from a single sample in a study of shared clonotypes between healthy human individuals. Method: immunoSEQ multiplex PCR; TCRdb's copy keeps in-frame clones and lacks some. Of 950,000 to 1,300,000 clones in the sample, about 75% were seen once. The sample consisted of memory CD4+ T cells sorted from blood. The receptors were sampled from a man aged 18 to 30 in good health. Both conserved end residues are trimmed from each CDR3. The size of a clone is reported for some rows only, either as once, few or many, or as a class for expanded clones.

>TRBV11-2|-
ASSLGQGGPKVTQY
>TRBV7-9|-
ASSFRSPNEKLF
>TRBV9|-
ASSPNPQGTEQY
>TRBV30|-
AWRASGRGTDTQY
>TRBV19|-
ASTFGANVLT
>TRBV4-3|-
ASSQGRKAINEKLF
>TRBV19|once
ASSIGPEATQY
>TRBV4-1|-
ASSQGLAINTGELF
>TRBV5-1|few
ASSLPGSYGYT
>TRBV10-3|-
AISGGTVLYEQY
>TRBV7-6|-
ASSSRANTDTQY
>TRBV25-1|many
ASSSTGMRDTEAF
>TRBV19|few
ASRDGQGARDEQF
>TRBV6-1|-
ASSVTGQNTEAF
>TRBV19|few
ASSLAQGGQPQH
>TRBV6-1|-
ASSAQGIGEKLF